These 27 T cell receptor beta chains share one sample of origin, sequenced in a study of shared clonotypes between healthy human individuals (dated by TCRdb to 2019 to 2021). The library relied on the immunoSEQ multiplex PCR assay. TCRdb provides this immuneACCESS table in a form limited to in-frame rearrangements. Some clones are lacking; in checked studies, under half of them reflect an unresolved V gene, and why the rest are absent is not known. For this sample there are about 2.4 million clones; approximately 94% appear just once. Around 0.15% of the sample comes from the top ten. Sequencing was carried out using naive CD4+ T cells sorted from blood. The sample's cell subset or site label is to be understood as: CD45RA+ positively selected. These receptors originate from a man aged 18-30 years in good health.

The V gene is TRBV10-2, the J gene TRBJ2-5; a weak D match, TRBD2 (5 bases). The CDR3 contains 14 residues. Between the trimmed V and J ends, which lost 0 bases and 4 bases, there was a span of 9 bases. Germline CDR1 and CDR2: WSHSY and SAAADI. The CDR3 DNA sequence: TGCGCCAGCAGTGAGTCGGGAGCTGGAGAGACCCAGTACTTC. It is translated as CASSESGAGETQYF.

This clone showed up just once. The rearrangement joins TRBV6-1 to TRBJ2-7; D call uncertain. CDR1 and CDR2 from the germline V gene are MNHNS and SASEGT. Between the trimmed V and J ends, which lost 5 bases and 1 base, there was a span of 6 bases. CDR3 length: 12 amino acids. Written as DNA, the CDR3 is TGTGCCAGCAGTCTACTTTCCTACGAGCAGTACTTC. This sequence encodes CASSLLSYEQYF.

This clone is a singleton in its sample. This chain joins TRBV30 and TRBJ1-4; D unresolved. Trimming removed 2 bases from V and 0 bases from J, with 13 bases in between. CDR1 is GTSNPN, CDR2 SVGIG, per germline (reference sequence). The CDR3 extends over 16 amino acids. As DNA, the CDR3 is TGTGCCTGGAGTCCCATCCCCTTTGCAACTAATGAAAAACTGTTTTTT. This sequence encodes CAWSPIPFATNEKLFF.

About this clone itself: This sample also contains other DNA sequences that code for the same CDR3. The chain carries TRBV18 and TRBJ1-1, with TRBD1 identical over 8 bases. The CDR3 runs 14 residues. Germline V gives CDR1 KGHSH, CDR2 LQKENI. The V gene end was trimmed by 3 bases and the J gene end by 2 bases; junction bases not matched to a gene: 2. The CDR3 coding sequence is TGTGCCAGCTCACCGACAGGGGCTAACACTGAAGCTTTCTTT. This encodes CASSPTGANTEAFF.

CDR3 bases: TGTGCCAGCAGTTACTCGGCAAATTCACCCCTCCACTTT. Translating gives CASSYSANSPLHF. The chain employs TRBV6-5 and TRBJ1-6, with D unresolved. The CDR3 consists of 13 residues. V gave up 0 bases and J gave up 7 bases, with 4 bases separating them. CDR1 and CDR2 from the germline V gene are MNHEY and SVGAGI.

This sequence joins TRBV11-2 and TRBJ2-2; 7 positions match TRBD2. V was pared by 1 base and J by 7 bases, with 3 bases of the junction left unmatched. The CDR3 covers 14 residues. The germline V gene has CDR1 SGHAT and CDR2 FQNNGV. The chain's CDR3 is CASSLGLAGGELFF. CDR3 DNA sequence: TGTGCCAGCAGCTTAGGACTAGCCGGCGGGGAGCTGTTTTTT. The full variable domain, with the rest looked up from reference TRBV11-2 and TRBJ2-2, is EAGVAQSPRYKIIEKRQSVAFWCNPISGHATLYWYQQILGQGPKLLIQFQNNGVVDDSQLPKDRFSAERLKGVDSTLKIQPAKLEDSAVYLCASSLGLAGGELFFGEGSRLTVL.

The DNA for the CDR3 is TGTGCCAGTAGGACAGGGAATGGCCCGGGGCAGCCCCAGCATTTT. It yields the protein CASRTGNGPGQPQHF. The rearrangement joins TRBV19 to TRBJ1-5; 7 positions match TRBD1. Trimming took 6 bases from V and 7 from J; bases not matched to a gene: 12. In germline, CDR1 is LNHDA, CDR2 SQIVND (reference sequence). This CDR3 spans 15 amino acids.

The rearrangement links TRBV27 to TRBJ2-1, with D possibly matching TRBD2 (6 bases). The germline V gene encodes CDR1 MNHEY and CDR2 SMNVEV (reference sequence). The ends were cut back, 6 bases at V and 5 bases at J, with 14 bases in the middle. The CDR3 extends over 14 amino acids. For the CDR3, the DNA is TGTGCCAGCAGCCGTGAGACTAGTGACAATGAGCAGTTCTTC. It encodes CASSRETSDNEQFF.

The rearrangement links TRBV5-1 to TRBJ1-1; tentatively, D is TRBD1 (6 bases). CDR3 length equals 15 residues. V lost 3 bases to trimming and J lost 1 base, with 13 bases between them. CDR1 and CDR2 from the germline V gene are SGHRS and YFSETQ. The DNA for the CDR3 is TGCGCCAGCAGCTACCACAGGGTTGGGAACACTGAAGCTTTCTTT. Translated: CASSYHRVGNTEAFF. Looking up the rest from reference TRBV5-1 and TRBJ1-1 gives the full variable domain: KAGVTQTPRYLIKTRGQQVTLSCSPISGHRSVSWYQQTPGQGLQFLFEYFSETQRNKGNFPGRFSGRQFSNSRSEMNVSTLELGDSALYLCASSYHRVGNTEAFFGQGTRLTVV.

With regard to this clone: At the DNA level, this CDR3 is encoded by other sequences in the same sample as well. This chain connects TRBV10-3 to TRBJ2-5; D is ambiguous. V was trimmed by 4 bases and J by 2 bases, leaving 11 bases between them. The length of the CDR3 is 14 residues. CDR1 and CDR2 from the germline V gene are ENHRY and SYGVKD. The CDR3 protein is CAISGSGDQETQYF. CDR3 in DNA: TGTGCCATCAGTGGGTCGGGTGATCAAGAGACCCAGTACTTC.

The chain uses TRBV28 and TRBJ1-5; 9 bases agree with TRBD1. The CDR3 has 14 residues. Germline V gene lookup returns CDR1 MDHEN and CDR2 SYDVKM. The V and J ends lost 5 bases and 6 bases, in that order; junction bases with no gene match: 5. CDR3 in DNA: TGTGCCAGCAGTACCGGACAGGGGACTCAGCCCCAGCATTTT. Translated, it gives CASSTGQGTQPQHF.

This clone appeared a single time. The chain links TRBV6-5 to TRBJ2-1; D is perhaps TRBD1 or TRBD2 (5 bases each). CDR3 size: 15 residues. V was clipped by 6 bases and J by 8 bases, with 20 bases between them. CDR1 is MNHEY and CDR2 is SVGAGI in the germline V gene. The DNA of the CDR3 is TGTGCCAGCAGCTCTATCTACAGGTCGGGATATGAGCAGTTCTTC. Translating it yields CASSSIYRSGYEQFF.

The rearrangement joins TRBV2 to TRBJ1-3; D not resolved. V lost 4 bases and J lost 4, with 8 bases in between. The CDR3 covers 13 residues. Germline V lookup: CDR1 SNHLY, CDR2 FYNNEI. CDR3 protein: CASSGVSGNTIYF. CDR3 DNA sequence: TGTGCCAGCAGTGGGGTATCCGGAAACACCATATATTTT.

The V call is TRBV19, the J call TRBJ2-7, with D perhaps assigned TRBD1 or TRBD2 (5 bases each). Trimming stripped 2 bases from V and 2 bases from J, with 13 bases between. Germline-derived CDR1 and CDR2 are LNHDA and SQIVND (reference sequence). CDR3 length equals 15 residues. The CDR3 here is CASSILGDRPYEQYF. The CDR3 bases are TGTGCCAGTAGTATATTGGGAGACAGACCCTACGAGCAGTACTTC.

The count of this clone is one. V usage is TRBV7-9 and J usage is TRBJ1-4; 10 nucleotides line up with TRBD1. The CDR3 length is 15 residues. J gave up 7 bases and V 5 bases, and 7 bases lay outside the gene matches. Germline V gene data show CDR1 as SEHNR and CDR2 as FQNEAQ (reference sequence). CDR3 in DNA: TGTGCCAGCAGCGTAAGGACAGGGGGTCCTGAAAAACTGTTTTTT. Translation gives CASSVRTGGPEKLFF.

V is TRBV27 and J is TRBJ2-3, with D possibly called TRBD1 or TRBD2 (5 bases each). The CDR3 runs to 16 residues. Germline V gene lookup returns CDR1 MNHEY and CDR2 SMNVEV (reference sequence). The V gene lost 0 bases and the J gene lost 6 bases, with 16 bases spanning the gap. CDR3 DNA sequence: TGTGCCAGCAGTTTATCGGGGACCGCAATAGGGGATACGCAGTATTTT. It is translated as CASSLSGTAIGDTQYF.

The V call is TRBV2, the J call TRBJ2-2; TRBD1 agrees at 10 bases. The CDR3 has 11 amino acids. The ends lost 6 bases at V and 14 bases at J; junction bases unmatched: 3. Germline V gene sequence: CDR1 SNHLY, CDR2 FYNNEI. For the CDR3, the DNA is TGTGCCAGCAGCTTGACAGGGGGCCTGTTTTTT. This translates into CASSLTGGLFF.

With respect to this clone: A junction boundary mismatches the germline segment, possibly from a read error. The rearrangement uses TRBV11-2 and TRBJ2-7; the D is unclear. This CDR3 is built from 13 residues. Germline-derived CDR1 and CDR2 are SGHAT and FQNNGV. CDR3: CASSLDRVHPGNF. The DNA for the CDR3 is TGTGCCAGCAGCTTAGACCGGGTCCACCCCGGAAACTTC.

CDR3 loop: CASSLGSPRDGVYEQYF. The CDR3 DNA reads as TGCGCCAGCAGCCTCGGATCCCCCAGGGATGGGGTCTACGAGCAGTACTTC. This chain joins TRBV4-1 and TRBJ2-7; D possibly corresponds to TRBD1 (5 bases). CDR1 is MGHRA and CDR2 is YSYEKL in the germline V gene. This CDR3 is 17 amino acids long. V gave up 4 bases and J gave up 3 bases, with 22 bases separating them.

This chain uses TRBV6-5 with TRBJ2-7, with D maybe TRBD2 (5 bases). CDR3 size: 16 residues. V was shortened by 4 bases and J by 2 bases, with 18 bases between the two germline ends. CDR1 is MNHEY and CDR2 is SVGAGI in the germline V gene. The CDR3 nucleotides are TGTGCCAGCAGTTCCTTTAGGAGAACCGGGGCCTACGAGCAGTACTTC. Residues: CASSSFRRTGAYEQYF.

CDR3 sequence (DNA): TGTGCCAGCACTAAGGACAGGGTTTCCTACGAGCAGTACTTC. It encodes CASTKDRVSYEQYF. The chain carries TRBV6-6 and TRBJ2-7, with 8 bases that match TRBD1. The trim removed 7 bases at V and 1 base at J, leaving 6 bases unmatched. Per germline, CDR1 MNHNY and CDR2 SVGAGI (reference sequence). The CDR3 length is 14 residues.

This chain links TRBV7-8 with TRBJ1-3; possibly TRBD1 for D (5 bases). Germline V gene data show CDR1 as SGHVS and CDR2 as FQNEAQ. V was trimmed by 0 bases and J by 0 bases, leaving 24 bases between them. The CDR3 has 21 residues. CDR3 bases: TGTGCCAGCAGCTTAGCGAGGGTCCGGACACTCTCATCCCCCTCTGGAAACACCATATATTTT. Translation gives CASSLARVRTLSSPSGNTIYF.

A few counts support this clone. This chain connects TRBV5-1 to TRBJ1-5, with D unclear. The CDR3 loop spans 14 amino acids. The germline V gene has CDR1 SGHRS and CDR2 YFSETQ. Trimming removed 0 bases at V and 3 bases at J, with 7 bases between. The CDR3 sequence: CASSLDSHNQPQHF. The CDR3, as DNA: TGCGCCAGCAGCTTGGACAGCCACAATCAGCCCCAGCATTTT.

The rearrangement links TRBV7-9 to TRBJ1-4; D is perhaps TRBD1 (6 bases). The V end lost 8 bases, the J end lost 4 bases, and 14 bases lay between the germline ends. CDR3 length: 14 residues. The germline V gene has CDR1 SEHNR and CDR2 FQNEAQ (reference sequence). CDR3 nucleotide sequence: TGTGCCAGCGGCCCCAGGGGCAATAATGAAAAACTGTTTTTT. The encoded protein is CASGPRGNNEKLFF.

J is TRBJ1-6 and V is TRBV28; D is unresolved. V was clipped by 10 bases and J by 0 bases, with 13 bases between them. The CDR3 is 15 amino acids. Germline assignment: CDR1 MDHEN and CDR2 SYDVKM. The CDR3 bases are TGTGCCACCCACTTTCCGAACTCCTATAATTCACCCCTCCACTTT. Residues: CATHFPNSYNSPLHF.

The chain employs TRBV11-3 and TRBJ2-1, with TRBD2 as a possible D gene (6 bases). The CDR3 has 15 residues. V was trimmed by 1 base and J by 7 bases, leaving 14 bases between them. Germline V gene lookup returns CDR1 SGHNT and CDR2 YENEEA. This chain's CDR3 is CASSLVGGKGNEQFF. In nucleotides, the CDR3 is TGTGCCAGCAGCTTAGTGGGGGGAAAAGGAAATGAGCAGTTCTTC.

This chain connects TRBV9 to TRBJ1-4, with D possibly TRBD1 on 5 matching bases. V was shortened by 4 bases and J by 8 bases, with 18 bases between the two germline ends. The length of the CDR3 is 15 residues. Germline CDR1 SGDLS, CDR2 YYNGEE. The CDR3 DNA sequence: TGTGCCAGCAGCCCTTCCGGGACGAAGGAGGAAAAACTGTTTTTT. Its translation: CASSPSGTKEEKLFF. The full variable domain, with the rest looked up from reference TRBV9 and TRBJ1-4, is DSGVTQTPKHLITATGQRVTLRCSPRSGDLSVYWYQQSLDQGLQFLIQYYNGEERAKGNILERFSAQQFPDLHSELNLSSLELGDSALYFCASSPSGTKEEKLFFGSGTQLSVL.